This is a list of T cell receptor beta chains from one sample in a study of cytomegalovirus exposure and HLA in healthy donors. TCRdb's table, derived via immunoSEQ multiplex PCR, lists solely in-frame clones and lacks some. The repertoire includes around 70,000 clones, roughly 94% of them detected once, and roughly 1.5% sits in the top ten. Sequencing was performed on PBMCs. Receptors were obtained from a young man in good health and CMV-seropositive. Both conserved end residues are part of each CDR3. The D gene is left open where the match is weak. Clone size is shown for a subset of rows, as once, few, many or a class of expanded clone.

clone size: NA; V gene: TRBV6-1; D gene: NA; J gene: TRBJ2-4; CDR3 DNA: TGTGCCAGCAGTGGCTCGGGAGTCAAAAACATTCAGTACTTC; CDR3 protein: CASSGSGVKNIQYF
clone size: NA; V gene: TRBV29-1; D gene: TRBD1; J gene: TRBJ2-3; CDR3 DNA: TGCAGCGTTGGGGACAGGGCCTCCACAGATACGCAGTATTTT; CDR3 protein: CSVGDRASTDTQYF
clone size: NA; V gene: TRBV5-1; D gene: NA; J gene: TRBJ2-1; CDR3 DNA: TGCGCCAGCAGCTCGGATCCGGGCTCCTACAATGAGCAGTTCTTC; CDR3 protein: CASSSDPGSYNEQFF
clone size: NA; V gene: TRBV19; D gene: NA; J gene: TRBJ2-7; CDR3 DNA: TGTGCCAGTAGTCCCCAGGGGAAGGCTGTGTACGAGCAGTACTTC; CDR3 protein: CASSPQGKAVYEQYF
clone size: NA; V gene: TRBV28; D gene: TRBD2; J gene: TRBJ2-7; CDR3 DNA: TGTGCCAGCAGTCCGCCACGAGAGCGGGAGGGCTACGAGCAGTACTTC; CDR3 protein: CASSPPREREGYEQYF
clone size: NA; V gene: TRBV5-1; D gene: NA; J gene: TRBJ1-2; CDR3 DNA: TGCGCCAGCAGCCCACAGGGAAACTATGGCTACACCTTC; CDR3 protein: CASSPQGNYGYTF
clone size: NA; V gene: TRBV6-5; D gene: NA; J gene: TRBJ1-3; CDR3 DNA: TGTGCCAGCACCCCCGGGTACTCTGGAAACACCATATATTTT; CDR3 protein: CASTPGYSGNTIYF
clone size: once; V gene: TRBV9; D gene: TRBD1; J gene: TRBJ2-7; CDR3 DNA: TGTGCCAGCAGCGTAAACTCGGGACAGGACTACGAGCAGTACTTC; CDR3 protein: CASSVNSGQDYEQYF
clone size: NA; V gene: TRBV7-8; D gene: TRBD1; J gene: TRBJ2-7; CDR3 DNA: TGTGCCAGCAGCCCCAGGGGGCGCAAATTGTACGAGCAGTACTTC; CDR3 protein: CASSPRGRKLYEQYF
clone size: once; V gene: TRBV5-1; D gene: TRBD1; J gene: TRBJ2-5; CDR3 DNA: TGCGCCAGCAGCTTGGATCGGCAGGGGGAACAAGAGACCCAGTACTTC; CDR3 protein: CASSLDRQGEQETQYF
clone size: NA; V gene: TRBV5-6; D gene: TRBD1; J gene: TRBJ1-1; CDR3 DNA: TGTGCCAGCAGTTCACAGGCCTCAGGGGGCACTGAAGCTTTCTTT; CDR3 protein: CASSSQASGGTEAFF
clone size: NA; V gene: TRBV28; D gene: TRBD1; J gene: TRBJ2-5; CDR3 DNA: TGTGCCAGCAGCAAACCGGGACAGGATAAAGAGACCCAGTACTTC; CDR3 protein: CASSKPGQDKETQYF
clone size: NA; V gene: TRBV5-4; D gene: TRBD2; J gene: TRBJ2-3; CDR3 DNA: TGTGCCAGCAGCCCTACTAGCGGGAGAACAGATACGCAGTATTTT; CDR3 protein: CASSPTSGRTDTQYF
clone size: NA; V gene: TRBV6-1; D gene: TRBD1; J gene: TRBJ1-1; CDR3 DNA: TGTGCCAGCACCGGGGGGACAGGTGAAGCTTTCTTT; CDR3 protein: CASTGGTGEAFF
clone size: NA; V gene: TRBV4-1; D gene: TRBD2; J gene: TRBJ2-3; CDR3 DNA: TGCGCCAGCAGTAAAAAGGAAGCGGGAGGCACAGATACGCAGTATTTT; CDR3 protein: CASSKKEAGGTDTQYF
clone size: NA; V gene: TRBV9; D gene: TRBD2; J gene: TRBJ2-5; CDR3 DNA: TGTGCCAGCAGCGTAGCGGGAGGGGTGATGGAGACCCAGTACTTC; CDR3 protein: CASSVAGGVMETQYF